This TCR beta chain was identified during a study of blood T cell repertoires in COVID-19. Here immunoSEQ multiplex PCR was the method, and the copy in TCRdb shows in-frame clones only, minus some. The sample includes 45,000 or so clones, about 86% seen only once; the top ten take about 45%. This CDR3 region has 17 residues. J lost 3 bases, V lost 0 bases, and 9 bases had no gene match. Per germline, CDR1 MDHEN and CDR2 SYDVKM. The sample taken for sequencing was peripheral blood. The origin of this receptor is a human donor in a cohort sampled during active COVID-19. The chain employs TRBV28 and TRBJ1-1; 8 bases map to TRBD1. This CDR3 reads CASSLWSGSGGDTEAFF. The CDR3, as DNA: TGTGCCAGCAGTTTATGGTCAGGCTCAGGGGGCGACACTGAAGCTTTCTTT.